The rows below give T cell receptor beta chains drawn from one sample of a study of shared clonotypes between healthy human individuals. Here immunoSEQ multiplex PCR was the method, and the copy in TCRdb shows in-frame clones only, minus some. The sample includes roughly 2.2 million clones, over 85% of them seen just once. The sample was naive CD4+ T cells from PBMCs. All receptors come from a man aged 18 to 29 in good health. Some clones in this sample may be carry-over from other donors' samples. Each CDR3 is given with its conserved first and last residue. Each record gives: V gene, clone size, D gene, J gene, CDR3 DNA, CDR3 protein. A D gene is named only where the DNA matches it firmly. Not every row has a clone size; where given, it reads once, few, many or a size class.

V gene: TRBV5-1
clone size: -
D gene: -
J gene: TRBJ2-2
CDR3 DNA: TGCGCCAGCAGCAACGGCGGGGAGCTGTTTTTT
CDR3 protein: CASSNGGELFF

V gene: TRBV9
clone size: -
D gene: TRBD2
J gene: TRBJ2-7
CDR3 DNA: TGTGCCAGCTCAGCAGGTAGCGGGACGTACGAGCAGTACTTC
CDR3 protein: CASSAGSGTYEQYF

V gene: TRBV19
clone size: -
D gene: TRBD1
J gene: TRBJ1-5
CDR3 DNA: TGTGCCAGTAGTATCGTAGTACAGGGGAGTCAGCCCCAGCATTTT
CDR3 protein: CASSIVVQGSQPQHF

V gene: TRBV28
clone size: -
D gene: -
J gene: TRBJ2-2
CDR3 DNA: TGTGCCAGTACGAAGAACACCGGGGAGCTGTTTTTT
CDR3 protein: CASTKNTGELFF

V gene: TRBV18
clone size: -
D gene: -
J gene: TRBJ2-2
CDR3 DNA: TGTGCCAGCTCACCACAAGGCAGTTACGACACCGGGGAGCTGTTTTTT
CDR3 protein: CASSPQGSYDTGELFF

V gene: TRBV7-9
clone size: -
D gene: -
J gene: TRBJ2-4
CDR3 DNA: TGTGCCAGCAGCTTTGTGCGGGGTGGGGTATTAGCCAAAAACATTCAGTACTTC
CDR3 protein: CASSFVRGGVLAKNIQYF

V gene: TRBV28
clone size: -
D gene: TRBD1
J gene: TRBJ1-5
CDR3 DNA: TGTGCCAGCAGTCCGAGGACAGGGGGCGAGTATAGCAATCAGCCCCAGCATTTT
CDR3 protein: CASSPRTGGEYSNQPQHF

V gene: TRBV27
clone size: -
D gene: -
J gene: TRBJ1-5
CDR3 DNA: TGTGCCAGCAGTCTCCTGGACAGTTACAATCAGCCCCAGCATTTT
CDR3 protein: CASSLLDSYNQPQHF

V gene: TRBV5-1
clone size: -
D gene: -
J gene: TRBJ2-3
CDR3 DNA: TGCGCCAGCAGCCTGGAGACCAAATCGAATACGCAGTATTTT
CDR3 protein: CASSLETKSNTQYF

V gene: TRBV10-3
clone size: once
D gene: TRBD1
J gene: TRBJ2-7
CDR3 DNA: TGTGCCATCGCCCAGGCAGGGGGCTCCTACGAGCAGTACTTC
CDR3 protein: CAIAQAGGSYEQYF

V gene: TRBV30
clone size: -
D gene: -
J gene: TRBJ1-4
CDR3 DNA: TGTGCCTGGAGTGTCGGGGGCGGGTCGGGTGAAAAACTGTTTTTT
CDR3 protein: CAWSVGGGSGEKLFF

V gene: TRBV5-1
clone size: -
D gene: -
J gene: TRBJ2-7
CDR3 DNA: TGCGCCAGCAGCCTGGCGGGGTCCCGCCTACCGGACGAGCAGTACTTC
CDR3 protein: CASSLAGSRLPDEQYF

V gene: TRBV6-1
clone size: -
D gene: -
J gene: TRBJ2-3
CDR3 DNA: TGTGCCAGCAGTGAATGGAAAGGGGGCACAGATACGCAGTATTTT
CDR3 protein: CASSEWKGGTDTQYF

V gene: TRBV9
clone size: -
D gene: TRBD2
J gene: TRBJ2-3
CDR3 DNA: TGTGCCAGCAGCGTAGGAACTAGCGGCGTCACAGATACGCAGTATTTT
CDR3 protein: CASSVGTSGVTDTQYF

V gene: TRBV5-1
clone size: -
D gene: TRBD2
J gene: TRBJ2-1
CDR3 DNA: TGCGCCAGCAGCCGGACTAGCGGGCCATACAATGAGCAGTTCTTC
CDR3 protein: CASSRTSGPYNEQFF

V gene: TRBV7-9
clone size: -
D gene: -
J gene: TRBJ2-7
CDR3 DNA: TGTGCCAGCAGCTTCCGGTCCAACTACGAGCAGTACTTC
CDR3 protein: CASSFRSNYEQYF

V gene: TRBV5-1
clone size: once
D gene: -
J gene: TRBJ2-3
CDR3 DNA: TGCGCCAGCAGCCTGGAGGGGCGGGACCCCCTTGGCACAGATACGCAGTATTTT
CDR3 protein: CASSLEGRDPLGTDTQYF

V gene: TRBV7-8
clone size: -
D gene: -
J gene: TRBJ2-7
CDR3 DNA: TGTGCCAGCAGCTTAGCAGCCGGGCCGGGCGAAACCTACGAGCAGTACTTC
CDR3 protein: CASSLAAGPGETYEQYF

V gene: TRBV2
clone size: -
D gene: TRBD2
J gene: TRBJ2-1
CDR3 DNA: TGTGCCAGCAGTGAAGGGACTAGCGGAAATGAGCAGTTCTTC
CDR3 protein: CASSEGTSGNEQFF

V gene: TRBV19
clone size: -
D gene: TRBD1
J gene: TRBJ1-1
CDR3 DNA: TGTGCCAGTAGTGTACAGGGGATGAACACTGAAGCTTTCTTT
CDR3 protein: CASSVQGMNTEAFF

V gene: TRBV28
clone size: -
D gene: -
J gene: TRBJ1-3
CDR3 DNA: TGTGCCAGCAGTTTATCCGCAGGGAGGGGAAACACCATATATTTT
CDR3 protein: CASSLSAGRGNTIYF

V gene: TRBV30
clone size: -
D gene: -
J gene: TRBJ2-5
CDR3 DNA: TGTGCCTGGAGTGACCCCCAAGAGACCCAGTACTTC
CDR3 protein: CAWSDPQETQYF

V gene: TRBV25-1
clone size: -
D gene: -
J gene: TRBJ1-3
CDR3 DNA: TGTGCCAGCAGTGAATATAGGGAGCGTGGAAACACCATATATTTT
CDR3 protein: CASSEYRERGNTIYF

V gene: TRBV7-3
clone size: -
D gene: -
J gene: TRBJ2-6
CDR3 DNA: TGTGCCAGCAGCATCCAACCCTTCTCTGGGGCCAACGTCCTGACTTTC
CDR3 protein: CASSIQPFSGANVLTF

V gene: TRBV4-1
clone size: -
D gene: -
J gene: TRBJ1-1
CDR3 DNA: TGCGCCAGCAGCCATTTGCAGGGAAGGGGTCTATTGAACACTGAAGCTTTCTTT
CDR3 protein: CASSHLQGRGLLNTEAFF

V gene: TRBV19
clone size: -
D gene: -
J gene: TRBJ1-2
CDR3 DNA: TGTGCCAGTAGTCCCGGTCGGGGTAACTATGGCTACACCTTC
CDR3 protein: CASSPGRGNYGYTF

V gene: TRBV2
clone size: -
D gene: TRBD2
J gene: TRBJ2-3
CDR3 DNA: TGTGCCAGCAGTGTAGGGACTAGCGGAAGCACAGATACGCAGTATTTT
CDR3 protein: CASSVGTSGSTDTQYF

V gene: TRBV28
clone size: -
D gene: -
J gene: TRBJ1-3
CDR3 DNA: TGTGCCAGCAGTTTTAGTGGAAACACCATATATTTT
CDR3 protein: CASSFSGNTIYF

V gene: TRBV9
clone size: -
D gene: -
J gene: TRBJ2-1
CDR3 DNA: TGTGCCAGCAGCGTTAGCAATGAGCAGTTCTTC
CDR3 protein: CASSVSNEQFF